This TCR beta chain was documented in a study of cytomegalovirus exposure and HLA in healthy donors. Study summary: Caucasian-associated ancestry cluster membership applied to approximately 81% of around 400 genotyped donors. Study results and limitations: The study flagged approximately 180 TCR beta chains as cytomegalovirus-associated. CMV serostatus was the only recorded immune exposure for donors.

This CDR3 has 16 amino acids. Germline assignment: CDR1 SGHTA and CDR2 FQGNSA. V was pared by 0 bases and J by 2 bases, with 14 bases between. As regards this clone: Its matching antigen is unknown.

PCR involved 60 Vbeta and 13 Jbeta primers. The assay was immunoSEQ multiplex PCR, and TCRdb's table has in-frame clones only and misses some. The data contain fewer than 200,000 clones, roughly 74% of them seen just once; the ten biggest clones take up about 3%. Healthy bone marrow donors supplied every sample. The gene calls are TRBV7-2 and TRBJ2-7; possible D gene TRBD2, 6 bases. Sample: PBMCs. This receptor was taken from a female donor in good health and CMV-seronegative. CDR3 nucleotides: TGTGCCAGCAGCTTAGCGCCTCCGGGAGTAGCCTACGAGCAGTACTTC. It is translated as CASSLAPPGVAYEQYF.